This T cell receptor beta chain came from a study of blood T cell repertoires in COVID-19. Study context: Collection of acute and convalescent COVID-19 samples took place in the United States, Italy and Spain. In each case, the material was cDNA or gDNA derived from T cells, B-cell-depleted T cells, or PBMCs.

Germline CDR1 is SGHVS and CDR2 is FQNEAQ. The germline V and J ends were trimmed by 0 bases and 7 bases, with 12 bases remaining between them. This CDR3 has 14 amino acids. Generated by immunoSEQ multiplex PCR, the TCRdb table keeps only in-frame clones and is missing some. The profile shows about 170,000 clones, roughly 80% of them singletons. The sample was peripheral blood. The genes are TRBV7-8 and TRBJ2-5; a weak D match, TRBD2 (5 bases). The clonotype was recovered from a man in his 70s with active or convalescent COVID-19. The CDR3 loop is CASSLARSRGTQYF. CDR3 sequence (DNA): TGTGCCAGCAGCTTAGCTAGGTCTCGGGGGACCCAGTACTTC.